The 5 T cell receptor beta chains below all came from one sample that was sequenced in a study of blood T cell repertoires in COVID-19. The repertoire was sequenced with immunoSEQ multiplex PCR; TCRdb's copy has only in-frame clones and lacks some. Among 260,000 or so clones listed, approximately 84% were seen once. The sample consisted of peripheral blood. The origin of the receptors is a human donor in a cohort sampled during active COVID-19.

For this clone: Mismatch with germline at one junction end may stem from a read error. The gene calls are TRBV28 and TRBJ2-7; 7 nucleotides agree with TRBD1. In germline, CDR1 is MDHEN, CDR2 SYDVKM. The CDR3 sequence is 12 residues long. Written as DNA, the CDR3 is TGTGCCAGCTACGGCCAGGGGGTGAGGTTAAACTTC. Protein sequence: CASYGQGVRLNF.

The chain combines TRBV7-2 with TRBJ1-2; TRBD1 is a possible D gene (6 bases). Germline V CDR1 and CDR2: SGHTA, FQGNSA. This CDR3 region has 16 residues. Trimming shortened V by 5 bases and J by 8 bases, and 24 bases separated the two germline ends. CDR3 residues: CASSPVQGQGIVGYTF. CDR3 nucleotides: TGTGCCAGCAGCCCCGTACAGGGCCAGGGGATTGTAGGCTACACCTTC.

The CDR3 DNA sequence: TGTGCCAGCAGTTACCCAGGTCGCACCTACGAGCAGTACTTC. Amino acids: CASSYPGRTYEQYF. The chain has TRBV6-2 or TRBV6-3 and TRBJ2-7; D unresolved. This CDR3 is 14 amino acids long. V gave up 2 bases and J gave up 2 bases, with 10 bases separating them. CDR1 and CDR2 (germline): MNHEY, SVGEGT.

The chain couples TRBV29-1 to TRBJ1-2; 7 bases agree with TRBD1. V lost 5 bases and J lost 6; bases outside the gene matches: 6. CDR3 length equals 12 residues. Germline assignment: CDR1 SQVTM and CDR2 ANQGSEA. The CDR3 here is CSVKGGADGYTF. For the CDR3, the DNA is TGCAGCGTTAAAGGGGGCGCTGATGGCTACACCTTC.

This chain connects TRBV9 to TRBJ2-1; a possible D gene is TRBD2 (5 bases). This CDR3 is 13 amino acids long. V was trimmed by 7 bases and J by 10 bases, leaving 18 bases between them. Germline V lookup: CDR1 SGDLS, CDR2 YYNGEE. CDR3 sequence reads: CASARAGLGEQFF. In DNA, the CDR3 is TGTGCCAGCGCGAGGGCTGGTCTGGGAGAGCAGTTCTTC. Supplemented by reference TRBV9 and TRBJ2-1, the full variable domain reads DSGVTQTPKHLITATGQRVTLRCSPRSGDLSVYWYQQSLDQGLQFLIQYYNGEERAKGNILERFSAQQFPDLHSELNLSSLELGDSALYFCASARAGLGEQFFGPGTRLTVL.